These 29 T cell receptor beta chains originate from one sample sequenced in a study of low-dose radiotherapy and immunotherapy resistance in tumors. Time point denoted: before trial treatment. First-strand cDNA used TRAV- and TRBV-specific primers, covering alpha and beta chains. TCRs underwent about 20 PCR cycles of amplification with a constant-region primer and V-primer adapter. TCRdb independently ran MiXCR on the reads; one entry per CDR3 protein. The sample holds approximately 90,000 distinct CDR3 sequences, roughly a sixth seen once. The sample in question was PBMCs, obtained before treatment. The receptors derive from a male donor with prostate cancer.

In this sample, this clonotype turned up many times. The chain combines TRBV7-9 with TRBJ2-5, with D possibly called TRBD1 or TRBD2 (5 bases each). Trimming took 6 bases from V and 5 from J, leaving 16 bases between them. The CDR3 runs 14 residues. Per germline, CDR1 SEHNR and CDR2 FQNEAQ (reference sequence). CDR3 sequence (DNA): TGTGCCAGCAGGAGGGACGGAAAAATTGAGACCCAGTACTTC. Protein: CASRRDGKIETQYF.

This clonotype was recorded at least ten times. The chain is built from TRBV3-1 and TRBJ1-1, with D unresolved. The germline gives CDR1 LGHDT, CDR2 YNNKEL (reference sequence). The length of the CDR3 is 16 residues. Trimming removed 0 bases from V and 2 bases from J, with 13 bases in between. CDR3 nucleotide sequence: TGTGCCAGCAGCCAAGATCTTTGGGCGGGTAACACTGAAGCTTTCTTT. Amino acids: CASSQDLWAGNTEAFF.

This clonotype was observed a few times. This chain links TRBV5-4 with TRBJ2-5; D remains unclear. Trimming stripped 4 bases from V and 1 base from J, with 11 bases between. This CDR3 contains 14 residues. Germline CDR1 is SGHNT and CDR2 is YYREEE (reference sequence). CDR3 nucleotides: TGTGCCAGCAGCACGGATAACCTCCAAGAGACCCAGTACTTC. Translating it yields CASSTDNLQETQYF.

This clonotype has more than one count but fewer than ten. A read error may produce the germline difference seen at one junction end. This rearrangement joins TRBV27 to TRBJ2-7; 7 bases fit TRBD2. This CDR3 is 14 amino acids long. The germline CDR1 and CDR2 sequences are MNHEY and SMNVEV (reference sequence). CDR3 in amino acids: CASSVSPVAGEQYF. CDR3 nucleotides: TGTGCCAGCAGTGTATCCCCGGTAGCGGGTGAGCAGTACTTC.

The rearrangement uses TRBV19 and TRBJ2-7; 9 positions match TRBD1. The junction had 4 bases not matched to a gene; V was cut back by 10 bases and J by 3 bases. Germline V gene lookup returns CDR1 LNHDA and CDR2 SQIVND (reference sequence). The CDR3 covers 12 residues. The CDR3: CATEDRGYEQYF. CDR3 in DNA: TGTGCCACCGAGGACAGGGGCTACGAGCAGTACTTC.

Judged by abundance, this clonotype is medium-sized. V usage is TRBV6-1 and J usage is TRBJ2-7, with D possibly TRBD1 on 7 matching bases. CDR1 and CDR2 from the germline V gene are MNHNS and SASEGT. This CDR3 is 16 amino acids long. With 6 bases removed from V and 6 bases from J, the gap between germline ends came to 24 bases. The DNA for the CDR3 is TGTGCCAGCAGCGACGAACCGACAGGGCCCGGGAGCGAGCAGTACTTC. Translation gives CASSDEPTGPGSEQYF.

The chain links TRBV2 to TRBJ2-5, with 12 bases lining up with TRBD2. The germline V gene has CDR1 SNHLY and CDR2 FYNNEI. V lost 6 bases and J lost 4; bases outside the gene matches: 6. The CDR3 consists of 15 residues. CDR3 sequence (DNA): TGTGCCAGCAGCCCCACTAGCGGGGGGTCAGAGACCCAGTACTTC. Translating gives CASSPTSGGSETQYF.

This clonotype was seen repeatedly, ten times or more. V is TRBV27 and J is TRBJ2-5; no clear D. V was trimmed by 8 bases and J by 9 bases, leaving 13 bases between them. Germline-derived CDR1 and CDR2 are MNHEY and SMNVEV (reference sequence). The CDR3 length is 11 residues. The CDR3 sequence: CASGFATAQYF. The DNA for the CDR3 is TGTGCCAGCGGGTTCGCGACGGCCCAGTACTTC.

The chain combines TRBV20-1 with TRBJ2-7, with 12 bases identical to TRBD2. The germline CDR1 and CDR2 sequences are DFQATT and SNEGSKA (reference sequence). The CDR3 consists of 14 residues. Trimming at V came to 5 bases and at J to 4 bases, leaving 6 bases not matched to a gene. CDR3 DNA: TGCAGTGCTCACACTAGCGGGGGGACGTACGAGCAGTACTTC. This codes for CSAHTSGGTYEQYF.

This clonotype was found many times. This chain joins TRBV20-1 and TRBJ2-3; D ambiguous. Trimming took off 4 bases at V and 6 bases at J, with 11 bases between the two ends. There are 12 residues in the CDR3. Germline CDR1 and CDR2: DFQATT and SNEGSKA (reference sequence). The CDR3 spells CSAIGPVDTQYF. In DNA form, the CDR3 reads TGCAGTGCTATCGGACCGGTCGATACGCAGTATTTT.

This clonotype was seen many times. The rearrangement uses TRBV9 and TRBJ1-6; D gene ambiguous. Trimming took 2 bases from V and 8 from J, leaving 11 bases between them. CDR3 size: 14 residues. Germline values: CDR1 SGDLS, CDR2 YYNGEE. CDR3 coding DNA: TGTGCCAGCAGCGTTGGGCAGGAGGATTCACCCCTCCACTTT. Translation: CASSVGQEDSPLHF.

This clonotype was found many times. J is TRBJ1-1 and V is TRBV4-2; tentatively, D is TRBD1 (5 bases). The CDR3 length is 14 residues. The germline V gene encodes CDR1 LGHNA and CDR2 YNFKEQ. With 4 bases removed from V and 0 bases from J, the gap between germline ends came to 9 bases. CDR3 in DNA: TGTGCCAGCAGCCCCGGGACCTTGAACACTGAAGCTTTCTTT. Its protein is CASSPGTLNTEAFF.

In its sample, this clonotype was seen many times. The rearrangement joins TRBV4-1 to TRBJ1-2; 9 bases are a match to TRBD1. CDR3 size: 15 residues. CDR1 is MGHRA and CDR2 is YSYEKL in the germline V gene. V shed 0 bases, J shed 4 bases, and the junction held 3 bases outside the gene matches. The CDR3 sequence: CASSQETGGVYGYTF. CDR3 DNA: TGCGCCAGCAGCCAAGAGACAGGGGGAGTCTATGGCTACACCTTC.

The chain has TRBV5-1 and TRBJ2-3, with 7 bases lining up with TRBD1. The trim removed 4 bases at V and 4 bases at J, leaving 9 bases unmatched. CDR1 and CDR2 (germline): SGHRS, YFSETQ. The CDR3 runs to 15 residues. CDR3 in amino acids: CASSPLRGPSDTQYF. The CDR3 DNA is TGCGCCAGCAGCCCCTTGAGGGGGCCGTCAGATACGCAGTATTTT.

This clonotype was observed at least ten times. This chain uses TRBV11-2 with TRBJ2-7; D remains ambiguous. This CDR3 region has 13 residues. Looked up from germline, CDR1 is SGHAT and CDR2 is FQNNGV. Between the trimmed V and J ends, which lost 1 base and 3 bases, there was a span of 7 bases. CDR3 sequence reads: CASSLVGNYEQYF. The CDR3 region has the DNA TGTGCCAGCAGCTTAGTTGGTAACTACGAGCAGTACTTC. The full variable domain, completed using reference TRBV11-2 and TRBJ2-7, is EAGVAQSPRYKIIEKRQSVAFWCNPISGHATLYWYQQILGQGPKLLIQFQNNGVVDDSQLPKDRFSAERLKGVDSTLKIQPAKLEDSAVYLCASSLVGNYEQYFGPGTRLTVT.

This clonotype was seen more than once but under ten times. The V call is TRBV27, the J call TRBJ2-7; 8 bases are a match to TRBD1. The trim removed 0 bases at V and 2 bases at J, leaving 6 bases unmatched. Germline V lookup: CDR1 MNHEY, CDR2 SMNVEV (reference sequence). This CDR3 region has 16 residues. CDR3 region: CASSLSGGQVPYEQYF. The CDR3 DNA is TGTGCCAGCAGTTTATCCGGGGGACAGGTACCCTACGAGCAGTACTTC.

This clonotype was seen repeatedly, ten times or more. The chain joins TRBV6-1 to TRBJ2-7; possibly TRBD2 for D (5 bases). Trimming took off 3 bases at V and 11 bases at J, with 17 bases between the two ends. This CDR3 comprises 13 residues. CDR1 is MNHNS, CDR2 SASEGT, per germline. The CDR3 protein is CASSDPLSGSKYF. CDR3 DNA: TGTGCCAGCAGTGACCCTCTGAGCGGTTCAAAGTACTTC.

This clonotype was observed at least ten times. The rearrangement links TRBV7-8 to TRBJ2-7; 7 bases fit TRBD1. The length of the CDR3 is 17 residues. Unmatched junction bases numbered 12, after V lost 4 bases and J lost 0 bases. Looked up from germline, CDR1 is SGHVS and CDR2 is FQNEAQ. CDR3 DNA: TGTGCCAGCAGCTCGATACTGACAGGGCTGAGCTCCTACGAGCAGTACTTC. It codes for CASSSILTGLSSYEQYF.

This clonotype appeared a single time. It is unclear where the CDR3 begins or ends on the DNA, so no DNA is shown, and the CDR3 is as TCRdb lists it. The V and J genes are TRBV6-2 or TRBV6-3 and TRBJ1-5; the table calls TRBD1, which could not be checked here. Germline V gene data show CDR1 as MNHEY and CDR2 as SVGEGT. Including both end residues, the CDR3 is 18 amino acids long. Here the CDR3 reads CASRTNRQDNQPQHFFFF.

The J gene is TRBJ2-7, the V gene TRBV7-8, with 8 bases that match TRBD2. The V gene end was trimmed by 5 bases and the J gene end by 2 bases; junction bases not matched to a gene: 11. CDR3 length: 16 amino acids. The germline gives CDR1 SGHVS, CDR2 FQNEAQ. Here the CDR3 reads CASSPWSGGDTYEQYF. CDR3 in DNA: TGTGCCAGCAGCCCATGGAGCGGGGGTGATACCTACGAGCAGTACTTC.

As to this clonotype: A read error is possible here, since a much larger clone lies one base away. The J gene is TRBJ1-1, the V gene TRBV19; possibly TRBD1 for D (5 bases). This CDR3 contains 13 residues. The germline CDR1 and CDR2 sequences are LNHDA and SQIVND (reference sequence). The CDR3 DNA follows: TGTCCCAGTAGCCACGACAGATACACTGAAGCTTTCTTT. Translation: CPSSHDRYTEAFF.

The rearrangement joins TRBV6-5 to TRBJ2-7; D is possibly TRBD2 (6 bases). V was trimmed by 8 bases and J by 3 bases, leaving 23 bases between them. The CDR3 spans 16 residues. Germline values: CDR1 MNHEY, CDR2 SVGAGI. The CDR3 DNA reads as TGTGCCAGCCCGGAGGGGCGACTGTGGGACCTCTACGAGCAGTACTTC. Encoded protein: CASPEGRLWDLYEQYF.

This clonotype showed up many times. J is TRBJ2-1 and V is TRBV7-3; 9 bases agree with TRBD2. Germline V gene lookup returns CDR1 SGHTA and CDR2 FQGTGA. The ends lost 2 bases at V and 5 bases at J; junction bases unmatched: 4. The CDR3 has 15 amino acids. CDR3 region: CASSLHAGGDNEQFF. The CDR3 DNA reads as TGTGCCAGCAGCTTACACGCGGGGGGGGACAATGAGCAGTTCTTC.

As to this clonotype: A far bigger clonotype differs at one base, so this is likely a read error. The rearrangement links TRBV2 to TRBJ2-1; the D is unclear. Germline V lookup: CDR1 SNHLY, CDR2 FYNNEI. V was shortened by 6 bases and J by 0 bases, with 3 bases between the two germline ends. The CDR3 runs 12 residues. The CDR3 region is CASRGSYNEQFF. The CDR3 coding sequence is TGTGCCAGCAGAGGCTCCTACAATGAGCAGTTCTTC.

This clonotype was observed many times. The chain combines TRBV14 with TRBJ2-3; 9 nucleotides align to TRBD2. Germline assignment: CDR1 SGHDN and CDR2 FVKESK. V lost 4 bases to trimming and J lost 4 bases; unmatched junction nucleotides: 3. This CDR3 has 14 residues. CDR3 nucleotide sequence: TGTGCCAGCAGCCTGGGACTAGCTGCAGATACGCAGTATTTT. Its protein product is CASSLGLAADTQYF.

Ten or more counts support this clonotype. V usage is TRBV9 and J usage is TRBJ2-7; TRBD2 matches at 10 bases. CDR3 length: 16 amino acids. CDR1 and CDR2 from the germline V gene are SGDLS and YYNGEE. Unmatched junction bases numbered 6, after V lost 0 bases and J lost 3 bases. CDR3: CASSVGASGGGYEQYF. The CDR3 DNA reads TGTGCCAGCAGCGTAGGGGCTAGCGGGGGCGGCTACGAGCAGTACTTC.

This clonotype was observed many times. The rearrangement uses TRBV13 and TRBJ2-3; no firm D call. Germline-derived CDR1 and CDR2 are PRHDT and FYEKMQ (reference sequence). V lost 5 bases, J lost 5 bases, and 5 bases lay in between. The length of the CDR3 is 11 residues. The CDR3 protein is CASSHEDTQYF. CDR3 nucleotides: TGTGCCAGCAGCCACGAAGATACGCAGTATTTT.

The chain joins TRBV25-1 to TRBJ2-2; D is unresolved. Germline CDR1 reads MGHDK; CDR2 reads SYGVNS. V lost 3 bases, J lost 6 bases, and 2 bases lay in between. This CDR3 is 11 amino acids long. CDR3 DNA sequence: TGTGCCAGCAGTGATTCCGGGGAGCTGTTTTTT. Its protein is CASSDSGELFF.

About this clonotype itself: Because the CDR3's place on the DNA is in doubt, the DNA is left out and the CDR3 is given as listed by TCRdb. The chain employs TRBV12-3 or TRBV12-4 and TRBJ2-2; the table's D call TRBD1 went unverified against the DNA. From its first to its last residue, the CDR3 has 17 amino acids. The CDR3 here is CASSFGLTGELFFFFFF.